One sample yielded the 23 T cell receptor beta chains listed below, sequenced in a study of OX40 agonist ivuxolimab in advanced cancers. The table came from immunoSEQ multiplex PCR; TCRdb's copy has only in-frame clones and leaves some out. The top ten clones hold approximately 9.9% of a sample with roughly 79,000 clones, about nine tenths of them seen once. The sample here was CD4+ or CD8+ T cells sorted from blood, taken in a trial of the OX40 agonist ivuxolimab. The origin of the receptors is an adult with an advanced solid tumor such as melanoma, head and neck, liver or kidney cancer.

This clone has only one observation. This rearrangement joins TRBV10-3 to TRBJ1-2, with TRBD1 matching 8 bases. Germline V gives CDR1 ENHRY, CDR2 SYGVKD. The ends lost 4 bases at V and 13 bases at J; junction bases unmatched: 17. This CDR3 spans 15 amino acids. The DNA of the CDR3 is TGTGCCATCAGTGGATTGGGGCAGGGGGCCCCCACGGTCACCTTC. This sequence encodes CAISGLGQGAPTVTF.

V gene TRBV7-9 combines with J gene TRBJ2-2, with 8 bases fitting TRBD1. Germline loops: CDR1 SEHNR, CDR2 FQNEAQ (reference sequence). The V and J ends lost 5 bases and 3 bases, in that order; junction bases with no gene match: 11. The CDR3 totals 17 residues. The CDR3 loop is CASSGELDRVDTGELFF. Here the CDR3 DNA reads TGTGCCAGCAGCGGGGAGTTGGACAGGGTCGACACCGGGGAGCTGTTTTTT.

The chain couples TRBV6-1 to TRBJ2-7, with TRBD1 matching over 7 bases. Germline V gene lookup returns CDR1 MNHNS and CDR2 SASEGT. V was clipped by 7 bases and J by 4 bases; unmatched bases: 13. The CDR3 totals 15 residues. CDR3 protein: CASTVDRAPYYEQYF. DNA for the CDR3: TGTGCCAGCACAGTAGACAGGGCTCCTTATTACGAGCAGTACTTC.

This clone was seen once. This rearrangement joins TRBV5-1 to TRBJ1-1, with D perhaps TRBD1 (5 bases). The V gene lost 3 bases and the J gene lost 6 bases, with 18 bases spanning the gap. Germline CDR1 is SGHRS and CDR2 is YFSETQ. This CDR3 comprises 15 residues. The DNA for the CDR3 is TGCGCCAGCAGCTACGCCCCGGGGGGGATCTCTGAAGCTTTCTTT. Its protein is CASSYAPGGISEAFF.

The CDR3 sequence: CASSLRDRHYEQYF. CDR3 DNA sequence: TGTGCCAGCAGTTTAAGGGACAGGCACTACGAGCAGTACTTC. The chain recombines TRBV27 with TRBJ2-7, with 8 bases matching TRBD1. Germline V gene data show CDR1 as MNHEY and CDR2 as SMNVEV (reference sequence). This CDR3 comprises 14 residues. Trimming at V came to 2 bases and at J to 3 bases, leaving 3 bases not matched to a gene.

The chain links TRBV4-2 to TRBJ2-1; TRBD1 is a possible D gene (6 bases). Germline V gene sequence: CDR1 LGHNA, CDR2 YNFKEQ. With 1 base removed from V and 2 bases from J, the gap between germline ends came to 9 bases. The CDR3 is made up of 15 amino acids. The CDR3 DNA reads as TGTGCCAGCAGCCAAGGGTGGGGGCCCTACAATGAGCAGTTCTTC. Translating gives CASSQGWGPYNEQFF.

Only one count was recorded for this clone. The chain recombines TRBV11-2 with TRBJ2-1; 8 bases fit TRBD2. The CDR3 totals 18 residues. CDR1 and CDR2 from the germline V gene are SGHAT and FQNNGV. With 1 base clipped from V and 0 bases from J, the junction kept 8 bases outside the gene matches. CDR3 nucleotide sequence: TGTGCCAGCAGCTTAGTGTTTAGCGGGGACCCCTCCTACAATGAGCAGTTCTTC. It yields the protein CASSLVFSGDPSYNEQFF.

This chain links TRBV19 with TRBJ2-7; 7 nucleotides agree with TRBD1. CDR3 length: 14 residues. Germline trimming cut 5 bases from V and 3 bases from J; bases unmatched to any gene: 7. Germline assignment: CDR1 LNHDA and CDR2 SQIVND (reference sequence). The CDR3 loop reads CASSPGTANYEQYF. The DNA for the CDR3 is TGTGCCAGTAGTCCTGGGACAGCGAACTACGAGCAGTACTTC.

V and J are TRBV27 and TRBJ2-1; 8 nucleotides match TRBD1. CDR3 size: 16 residues. V trimming: 2 bases; J trimming: 4 bases; junction bases outside the gene matches: 7. The V gene's germline CDR1 is MNHEY and CDR2 SMNVEV (reference sequence). CDR3 in DNA: TGTGCCAGCAGTTTACCTGGACAGGGAAGGTACAATGAGCAGTTCTTC. Translated: CASSLPGQGRYNEQFF.

The chain carries TRBV27 and TRBJ2-3; 7 bases line up with TRBD2. CDR3 length equals 18 residues. V dropped 5 bases and J dropped 1; count of bases not matched to a gene: 15. Germline CDR1 is MNHEY and CDR2 is SMNVEV (reference sequence). The CDR3 DNA is TGTGCCAGCAGTCCCTCCTCTTTTGAGCGGGGTCGCACAGATACGCAGTATTTT. Protein product: CASSPSSFERGRTDTQYF.

There are a few counts of this clone. The chain joins TRBV7-8 to TRBJ2-1; D might be TRBD1 (5 bases). Trimming removed 2 bases at V and 10 bases at J, with 21 bases between. Germline CDR1 and CDR2: SGHVS and FQNEAQ. This CDR3 has 16 amino acids. The CDR3 protein is CASSLPLGPGLQEQFF. The CDR3 DNA sequence: TGTGCCAGCAGCTTACCGCTAGGTCCAGGGCTCCAAGAGCAGTTCTTC.

The J gene is TRBJ2-7, the V gene TRBV14; D call uncertain. Germline V CDR1 and CDR2: SGHDN, FVKESK. The CDR3 spans 13 residues. Trimming stripped 4 bases from V and 3 bases from J, with 10 bases between. The CDR3 bases are TGTGCCAGCAGCCCAGAAGGGTACTACGAGCAGTACTTC. Translated, it gives CASSPEGYYEQYF.

The V call is TRBV6-1, the J call TRBJ1-3, with a weak D call TRBD1 (5 bases). Looked up from germline, CDR1 is MNHNS and CDR2 is SASEGT. The ends were cut back, 7 bases at V and 4 bases at J, with 14 bases in the middle. The CDR3 extends over 14 amino acids. CDR3 amino acids: CASTGTMTGNTIYF. Written as DNA, the CDR3 is TGTGCCAGCACCGGGACGATGACCGGAAACACCATATATTTT.

The chain employs TRBV11-2 and TRBJ2-7; perhaps TRBD2 as D (6 bases). Germline loops: CDR1 SGHAT, CDR2 FQNNGV. The CDR3 sequence is 16 residues long. With 1 base removed from V and 0 bases from J, the gap between germline ends came to 13 bases. The CDR3 DNA follows: TGTGCCAGCAGCTTAGCCTCGGGAGAAGTCTCCTACGAGCAGTACTTC. Its protein product is CASSLASGEVSYEQYF.

A single count supports this clone. CDR3 loop: CASSQLAGAEDTQYF. The CDR3 DNA reads as TGTGCCAGCAGTCAACTAGCGGGGGCCGAGGATACGCAGTATTTT. The rearrangement uses TRBV5-4 and TRBJ2-3; 11 positions agree with TRBD2. The V segment lost 5 bases and the J segment 6 bases; nucleotides outside the gene matches: 8. The CDR3 extends over 15 amino acids. CDR1 SGHNT and CDR2 YYREEE come from the germline V gene (reference sequence).

This clone was detected only a few times. The chain carries TRBV6-1 and TRBJ2-1; no firm D call. Trimming took off 8 bases at V and 13 bases at J, with 15 bases between the two ends. Germline lookup yields CDR1 MNHNS and CDR2 SASEGT. The CDR3 loop spans 11 amino acids. The CDR3 spells CASGFPLIQFF. CDR3 sequence (DNA): TGTGCCAGCGGGTTTCCCCTTATTCAGTTCTTC.

This chain links TRBV27 with TRBJ1-1; 7 positions agree with TRBD1. The CDR3 loop spans 14 amino acids. Germline assignment: CDR1 MNHEY and CDR2 SMNVEV (reference sequence). Losses at the gene ends were 4 bases for V and 5 bases for J; bases not matched to a gene: 7. The CDR3: CASSWATGSTEAFF. For the CDR3, the DNA is TGTGCCAGCAGTTGGGCGACAGGGTCGACTGAAGCTTTCTTT.

The V and J genes are TRBV2 and TRBJ2-3; 12 nucleotides agree with TRBD2. Germline CDR1 is SNHLY and CDR2 is FYNNEI. Trimming removed 2 bases from V and 4 bases from J; junction bases left unmatched: 4. The CDR3 runs to 16 residues. The CDR3 nucleotides read TGTGCCAGCAGTGAAACTAGCGGGGGGTTTGCAGATACGCAGTATTTT. It translates to CASSETSGGFADTQYF.

The V gene is TRBV5-1, the J gene TRBJ2-3; D gene uncertain. With 0 bases removed from V and 4 bases from J, the gap between germline ends came to 3 bases. The germline V gene has CDR1 SGHRS and CDR2 YFSETQ. The CDR3 consists of 12 residues. This chain's CDR3 is CASSLAPDTQYF. As DNA, the CDR3 is TGCGCCAGCAGCTTGGCCCCAGATACGCAGTATTTT.

The V gene is TRBV5-4, the J gene TRBJ2-1, with 8 bases that match TRBD1. V was pared by 5 bases and J by 4 bases, with 8 bases of the junction left unmatched. This CDR3 is 15 amino acids long. Per germline, CDR1 SGHNT and CDR2 YYREEE (reference sequence). Written as DNA, the CDR3 is TGTGCCAGCAGTTATACCGGGACAGGATACAATGAGCAGTTCTTC. Protein product: CASSYTGTGYNEQFF.

The J gene is TRBJ1-2, the V gene TRBV6-1; weak D call: TRBD1 (5 bases). The germline V and J ends were trimmed by 1 base and 3 bases, with 6 bases remaining between them. Germline V CDR1 and CDR2: MNHNS, SASEGT. The CDR3 length is 13 residues. CDR3 region: CASSEVGDYGYTF. CDR3 coding DNA: TGTGCCAGCAGTGAAGTAGGGGACTATGGCTACACCTTC.

This sequence joins TRBV10-3 and TRBJ1-2, with D perhaps matching TRBD1 (5 bases). The germline CDR1 and CDR2 sequences are ENHRY and SYGVKD. The CDR3 covers 12 residues. Trimming removed 7 bases from V and 3 bases from J, with 9 bases in between. CDR3 coding DNA: TGTGCCATCACTGCGGGGGACTATGGCTACACCTTC. Amino acid sequence: CAITAGDYGYTF.

The V and J genes are TRBV10-3 and TRBJ2-1, with 8 bases identical to TRBD1. Trimming removed 7 bases from V and 0 bases from J; junction bases left unmatched: 5. Germline V gene lookup returns CDR1 ENHRY and CDR2 SYGVKD. CDR3 size: 15 residues. CDR3 protein: CAITDRGVSYNEQFF. CDR3 in DNA: TGTGCCATCACAGACAGGGGAGTCTCCTACAATGAGCAGTTCTTC.